The 20 T cell receptor beta chains presented below share a single source sample, sequenced in a study of metastatic and nonmetastatic thyroid tumors. Using MiXCR, TCRdb reanalyzed the PCR reads. The data hold about 16,000 clones, with roughly 26% observed a single time. No patient had received any treatment before thyroid surgery. The sample comprised blood. Receptors were obtained from a male donor with papillary thyroid cancer or a benign thyroid nodule (not recorded which). Some clones in this sample may be carry-over from other donors' samples.

This clone was found many times. The genes are TRBV7-3 and TRBJ2-3; D unresolved. CDR3 length: 12 amino acids. Germline assignment: CDR1 SGHTA and CDR2 FQGTGA. Trimming shortened V by 5 bases and J by 0 bases, and 3 bases separated the two germline ends. The CDR3 region has the DNA TGTGCCAGCAGCCCTAGCACAGATACGCAGTATTTT. Protein: CASSPSTDTQYF.

The chain recombines TRBV5-1 with TRBJ1-2, with D possibly being TRBD1 (6 bases). The germline V and J ends were trimmed by 0 bases and 4 bases, with 10 bases remaining between them. CDR1 SGHRS and CDR2 YFSETQ come from the germline V gene. The CDR3 runs to 14 residues. The chain's CDR3 is CASSLGTDVYGYTF. The CDR3 region has the DNA TGCGCCAGCAGCTTGGGGACAGACGTCTATGGCTACACCTTC.

By proportion, this clone is medium-sized (0.01 to 0.1%). CDR3 amino acids: CSATYRDRGNTGELFF. The DNA for the CDR3 is TGCAGTGCTACCTACCGGGACAGGGGCAACACCGGGGAGCTGTTTTTT. The J gene is TRBJ2-2, the V gene TRBV20-1; 10 bases line up with TRBD1. CDR1 is DFQATT, CDR2 SNEGSKA, per germline (reference sequence). This CDR3 region has 16 residues. V lost 4 bases and J lost 2; bases outside the gene matches: 7.

This clone was seen at least ten times. The rearrangement uses TRBV11-2 and TRBJ2-4; tentatively, D is TRBD1 (5 bases). With 3 bases removed from V and 6 bases from J, the gap between germline ends came to 6 bases. The germline V gene encodes CDR1 SGHAT and CDR2 FQNNGV. The CDR3 extends over 12 amino acids. CDR3 nucleotides: TGTGCCAGCAGCTTGGGGCCAAACATTCAGTACTTC. Protein product: CASSLGPNIQYF.

This clone was observed at least ten times. The chain uses TRBV7-8 and TRBJ1-4; D not resolved. The CDR3 consists of 14 residues. The germline CDR1 and CDR2 sequences are SGHVS and FQNEAQ. The V end lost 4 bases, the J end lost 0 bases, and 6 bases lay between the germline ends. In nucleotides, the CDR3 is TGTGCCAGCAGCTCCTCGGCAACTAATGAAAAACTGTTTTTT. As protein: CASSSSATNEKLFF.

The chain's CDR3 is CASRPFVGSKVGELFF. In DNA form, the CDR3 reads TGTGCCAGCAGACCCTTTGTTGGGAGCAAGGTCGGGGAGCTGTTTTTT. The chain combines TRBV12-3 or TRBV12-4 with TRBJ2-2; maybe TRBD2 (5 bases). The V gene lost 6 bases and the J gene lost 7 bases, with 21 bases spanning the gap. The CDR3 runs to 16 residues.

In its sample, this clone was seen many times. This chain links TRBV5-1 with TRBJ2-7, with 7 bases matching TRBD1. Trimming removed 7 bases from V and 4 bases from J; junction bases left unmatched: 5. This CDR3 spans 12 amino acids. Germline CDR1 and CDR2: SGHRS and YFSETQ. CDR3 sequence reads: CASRTGEYEQYF. CDR3 in DNA: TGCGCCAGCCGGACAGGAGAATACGAGCAGTACTTC.

In its sample, this clone ranks as medium-sized. The chain carries TRBV6-1 and TRBJ1-1; D is perhaps TRBD1 (6 bases). There are 16 residues in the CDR3. V was trimmed by 6 bases and J by 3 bases, leaving 20 bases between them. Germline values: CDR1 MNHNS, CDR2 SASEGT. CDR3 amino acids: CASRHSDSRRDTEAFF. CDR3 in DNA: TGTGCCAGCAGACACTCGGACAGCCGAAGGGACACTGAAGCTTTCTTT.

At least ten counts were recorded for this clone. The J gene is TRBJ2-7, the V gene TRBV2; D remains unclear. Germline V gives CDR1 SNHLY, CDR2 FYNNEI. The germline V and J ends were trimmed by 7 bases and 6 bases, with 19 bases remaining between them. There are 14 residues in the CDR3. CDR3 nucleotide sequence: TGTGCCAGCACGGAGACGTCAGCTTTCCTCGAGCAGTACTTC. This translates into CASTETSAFLEQYF.

This clone was observed many times. This chain links TRBV7-9 with TRBJ2-7, with D possibly being TRBD1 or TRBD2 (5 bases each). Germline V gene lookup returns CDR1 SEHNR and CDR2 FQNEAQ (reference sequence). This CDR3 region has 15 residues. V gave up 1 base and J gave up 3 bases, with 13 bases separating them. In DNA form, the CDR3 reads TGTGCCAGCAGCTTAGGGGGCGGCGGGTTCTACGAGCAGTACTTC. This codes for CASSLGGGGFYEQYF. The complete variable domain, with remaining parts taken from reference TRBV7-9 and TRBJ2-7, reads DTGVSQNPRHKITKRGQNVTFRCDPISEHNRLYWYRQTLGQGPEFLTYFQNEAQLEKSRLLSDRFSAERPKGSFSTLEIQRTEQGDSAMYLCASSLGGGGFYEQYFGPGTRLTVT.

This clone occurred many times. The chain links TRBV4-2 to TRBJ2-1; a weak D match, TRBD2 (6 bases). The CDR3 length is 16 residues. Trimming left V 4 bases short and J 1 base short, with 14 bases between. Germline V CDR1 and CDR2: LGHNA, YNFKEQ. CDR3 in amino acids: CASSLEPEGSYNEQFF. For the CDR3, the DNA is TGTGCCAGCAGCCTAGAACCGGAGGGGTCCTACAATGAGCAGTTCTTC.

This clone was found a few times. This chain links TRBV19 with TRBJ2-7; TRBD1 aligns across 12 bases. Losses at the gene ends were 5 bases for V and 7 bases for J; bases not matched to a gene: 9. This CDR3 has 15 amino acids. Per germline, CDR1 LNHDA and CDR2 SQIVND (reference sequence). The CDR3 sequence: CASSSPGQGAGEQYF. The CDR3 DNA sequence: TGTGCCAGTAGTTCCCCGGGACAGGGGGCAGGGGAGCAGTACTTC.

This clone showed up many times. V is TRBV5-1 and J is TRBJ2-3; a weak D match, TRBD2 (5 bases). Germline assignment: CDR1 SGHRS and CDR2 YFSETQ. CDR3 length: 18 amino acids. The V end lost 0 bases, the J end lost 1 base, and 18 bases lay between the germline ends. DNA of the CDR3: TGCGCCAGCAGCTTGGAATCGGGGAACCGAGGTGGCACAGATACGCAGTATTTT. Its translation: CASSLESGNRGGTDTQYF.

The chain links TRBV30 to TRBJ1-1, with unresolved D. This CDR3 is 12 amino acids long. The V end lost 5 bases, the J end lost 8 bases, and 15 bases lay between the germline ends. Germline lookup yields CDR1 GTSNPN and CDR2 SVGIG (reference sequence). This chain's CDR3 is CAWAPRAPEAFF. The CDR3 DNA reads as TGTGCCTGGGCCCCCCGGGCCCCAGAAGCTTTCTTT.

This clone is labeled as medium-sized. The chain links TRBV6-4 to TRBJ2-1, with 13 bases lining up with TRBD2. CDR3 length equals 14 residues. Germline V gives CDR1 MRHNA, CDR2 SNTAGT. Trimming at V came to 5 bases and at J to 6 bases, leaving 1 base not matched to a gene. In DNA form, the CDR3 reads TGTGCCAGCAGTACTAGCGGGGGGGCCAATGAGCAGTTCTTC. Protein: CASSTSGGANEQFF.

There are many counts of this clone. The gene calls are TRBV19 and TRBJ1-2; D not resolved. The CDR3 consists of 15 residues. From germline, CDR1 is LNHDA and CDR2 SQIVND (reference sequence). V was trimmed by 3 bases and J by 5 bases, leaving 16 bases between them. CDR3 sequence (DNA): TGTGCCAGTAGTATGTGGAGCCGACCTCGGTATGGCTACACCTTC. Protein sequence: CASSMWSRPRYGYTF.

The V and J genes are TRBV5-1 and TRBJ1-1; D gene ambiguous. CDR1 is SGHRS, CDR2 YFSETQ, per germline. The CDR3 loop spans 13 amino acids. With 5 bases removed from V and 0 bases from J, the gap between germline ends came to 8 bases. The CDR3: CASRVGVNTEAFF. CDR3 sequence (DNA): TGCGCCAGCAGGGTTGGAGTGAACACTGAAGCTTTCTTT. Full variable domain (missing parts from reference TRBV5-1 and TRBJ1-1): KAGVTQTPRYLIKTRGQQVTLSCSPISGHRSVSWYQQTPGQGLQFLFEYFSETQRNKGNFPGRFSGRQFSNSRSEMNVSTLELGDSALYLCASRVGVNTEAFFGQGTRLTVV.

By sample share, this clone is medium-sized (0.01 to 0.1%). V usage is TRBV2 and J usage is TRBJ2-2; TRBD1 might be the D (5 bases). The CDR3 loop spans 12 amino acids. V was trimmed by 10 bases and J by 7 bases, leaving 13 bases between them. The germline gives CDR1 SNHLY, CDR2 FYNNEI. CDR3 nucleotides: TGTGCCACCCAAGGACAAGTCGGGGAGCTGTTTTTT. Its translation: CATQGQVGELFF.

This clone was observed at least ten times. The rearrangement joins TRBV5-4 to TRBJ2-1; D is undetermined. CDR3 length: 14 residues. Trimming pared 10 bases from V and 9 bases from J, leaving 23 bases between. In germline, CDR1 is SGHNT, CDR2 YYREEE (reference sequence). The CDR3 here is CAGSPARNSFEQFF. The DNA for the CDR3 is TGTGCCGGAAGTCCAGCGCGTAATTCTTTTGAGCAGTTCTTC.

V is TRBV5-1 and J is TRBJ1-2; TRBD1 is a possible D gene (6 bases). V was trimmed by 3 bases and J by 1 base, leaving 16 bases between them. The length of the CDR3 is 16 residues. The germline V gene encodes CDR1 SGHRS and CDR2 YFSETQ. CDR3 residues: CASSWVIGQRNYGYTF. CDR3 sequence (DNA): TGCGCCAGCAGCTGGGTAATAGGACAGCGTAACTATGGCTACACCTTC. Full variable domain (outside the CDR3, taken from reference TRBV5-1 and TRBJ1-2): KAGVTQTPRYLIKTRGQQVTLSCSPISGHRSVSWYQQTPGQGLQFLFEYFSETQRNKGNFPGRFSGRQFSNSRSEMNVSTLELGDSALYLCASSWVIGQRNYGYTFGSGTRLTVV.